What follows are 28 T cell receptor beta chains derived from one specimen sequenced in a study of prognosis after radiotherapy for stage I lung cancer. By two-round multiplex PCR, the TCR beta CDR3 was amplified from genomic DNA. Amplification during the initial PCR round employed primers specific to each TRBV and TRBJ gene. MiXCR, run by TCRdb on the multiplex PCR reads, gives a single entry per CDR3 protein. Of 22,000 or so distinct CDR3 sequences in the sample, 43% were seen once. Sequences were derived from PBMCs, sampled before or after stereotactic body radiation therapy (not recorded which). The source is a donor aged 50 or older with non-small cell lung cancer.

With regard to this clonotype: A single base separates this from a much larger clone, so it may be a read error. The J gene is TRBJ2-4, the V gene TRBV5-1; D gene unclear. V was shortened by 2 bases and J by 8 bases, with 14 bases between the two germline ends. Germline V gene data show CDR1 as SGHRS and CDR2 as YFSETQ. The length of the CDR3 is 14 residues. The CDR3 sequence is CASSFASRKDIQYF. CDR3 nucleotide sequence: TGCGCCAGCAGCTTTGCCTCTAGGAAGGACATTCAGTACTTC. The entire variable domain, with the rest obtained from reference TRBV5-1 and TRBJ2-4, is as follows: KAGVTQTPRYLIKTRGQQVTLSCSPISGHRSVSWYQQTPGQGLQFLFEYFSETQRNKGNFPGRFSGRQFSNSRSEMNVSTLELGDSALYLCASSFASRKDIQYFGAGTRLSVL.

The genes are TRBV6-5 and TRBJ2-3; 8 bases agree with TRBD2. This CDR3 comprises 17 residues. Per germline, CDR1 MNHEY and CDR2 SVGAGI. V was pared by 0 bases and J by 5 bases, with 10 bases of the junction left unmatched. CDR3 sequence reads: CASSYSPIGRAEDTQYF. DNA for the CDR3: TGTGCCAGCAGTTACTCCCCTATCGGGAGGGCCGAAGATACGCAGTATTTT.

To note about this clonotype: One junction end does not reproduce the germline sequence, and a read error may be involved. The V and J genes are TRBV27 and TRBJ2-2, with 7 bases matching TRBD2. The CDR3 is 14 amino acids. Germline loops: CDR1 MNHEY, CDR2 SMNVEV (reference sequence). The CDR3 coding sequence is TGTGCCAGCAGTTTAGGGGGGGAGCTCGGTGAGCTGTCTTTT. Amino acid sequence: CASSLGGELGELSF.

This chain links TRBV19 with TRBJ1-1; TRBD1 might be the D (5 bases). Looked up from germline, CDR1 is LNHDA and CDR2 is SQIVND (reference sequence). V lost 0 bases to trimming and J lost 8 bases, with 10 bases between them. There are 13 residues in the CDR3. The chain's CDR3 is CASSIERGGEAFF. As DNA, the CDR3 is TGTGCCAGTAGTATAGAAAGGGGAGGAGAAGCTTTCTTT.

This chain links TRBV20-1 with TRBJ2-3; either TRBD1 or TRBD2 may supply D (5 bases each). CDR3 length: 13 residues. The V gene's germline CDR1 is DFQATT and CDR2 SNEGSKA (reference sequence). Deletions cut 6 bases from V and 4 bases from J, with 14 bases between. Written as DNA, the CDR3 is TGCAGTGCCCCCCCCGGGGCGGCAGATACGCAGTATTTT. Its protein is CSAPPGAADTQYF.

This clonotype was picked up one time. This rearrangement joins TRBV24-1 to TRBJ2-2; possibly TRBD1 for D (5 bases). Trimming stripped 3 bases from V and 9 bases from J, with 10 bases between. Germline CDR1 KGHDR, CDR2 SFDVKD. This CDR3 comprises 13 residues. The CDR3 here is CATSDPRQWELFF. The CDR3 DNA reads TGTGCCACCAGTGATCCGCGACAGTGGGAGCTGTTTTTT.

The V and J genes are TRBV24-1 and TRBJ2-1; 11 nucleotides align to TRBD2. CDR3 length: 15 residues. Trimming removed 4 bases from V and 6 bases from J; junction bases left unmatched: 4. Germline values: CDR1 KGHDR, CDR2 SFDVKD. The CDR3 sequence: CATSDTGTSGNEQFF. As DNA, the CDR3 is TGTGCCACCAGTGACACCGGGACTAGCGGCAATGAGCAGTTCTTC.

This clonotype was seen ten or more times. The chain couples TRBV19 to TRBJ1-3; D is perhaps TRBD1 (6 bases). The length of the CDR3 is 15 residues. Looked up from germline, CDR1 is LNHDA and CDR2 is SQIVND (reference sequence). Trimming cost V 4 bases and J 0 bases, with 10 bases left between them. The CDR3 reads CASSRQAISGNTIYF. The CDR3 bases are TGTGCCAGTAGTAGACAGGCGATCTCTGGAAACACCATATATTTT.

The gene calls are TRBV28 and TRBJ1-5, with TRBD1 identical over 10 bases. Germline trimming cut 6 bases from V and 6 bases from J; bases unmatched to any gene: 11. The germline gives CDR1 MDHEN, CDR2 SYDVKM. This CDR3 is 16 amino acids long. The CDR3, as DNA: TGTGCCAGCAGCTTCACGACGGGACAGGGGAGTCAGCCCCAGCATTTT. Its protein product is CASSFTTGQGSQPQHF.

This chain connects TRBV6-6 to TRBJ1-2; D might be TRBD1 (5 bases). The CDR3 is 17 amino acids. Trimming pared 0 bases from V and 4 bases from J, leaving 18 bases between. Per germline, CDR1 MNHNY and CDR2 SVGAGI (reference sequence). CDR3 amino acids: CASSYSRIKGLPYGYTF. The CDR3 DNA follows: TGTGCCAGCAGTTACTCGAGGATAAAGGGGCTCCCCTATGGCTACACCTTC.

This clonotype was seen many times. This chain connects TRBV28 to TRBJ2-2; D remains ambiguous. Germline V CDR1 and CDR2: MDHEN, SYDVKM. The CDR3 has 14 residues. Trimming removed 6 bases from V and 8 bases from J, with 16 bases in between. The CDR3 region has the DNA TGTGCCAGCAGACTAACTTTGGACGCTGGGGAGCTGTTTTTT. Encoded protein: CASRLTLDAGELFF.

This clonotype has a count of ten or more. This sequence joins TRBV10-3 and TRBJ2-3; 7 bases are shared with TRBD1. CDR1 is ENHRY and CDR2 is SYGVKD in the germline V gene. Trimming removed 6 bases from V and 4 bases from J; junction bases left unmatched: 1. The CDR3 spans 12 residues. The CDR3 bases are TGTGCCATCAGAGGGGGCGCAGATACGCAGTATTTT. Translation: CAIRGGADTQYF.

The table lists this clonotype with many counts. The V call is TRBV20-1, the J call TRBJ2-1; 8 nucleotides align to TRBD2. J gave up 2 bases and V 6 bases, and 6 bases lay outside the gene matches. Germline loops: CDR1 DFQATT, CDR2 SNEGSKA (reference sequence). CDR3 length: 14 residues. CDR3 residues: CSAIAGKAYNEQFF. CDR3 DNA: TGCAGTGCGATAGCGGGGAAGGCCTACAATGAGCAGTTCTTC.

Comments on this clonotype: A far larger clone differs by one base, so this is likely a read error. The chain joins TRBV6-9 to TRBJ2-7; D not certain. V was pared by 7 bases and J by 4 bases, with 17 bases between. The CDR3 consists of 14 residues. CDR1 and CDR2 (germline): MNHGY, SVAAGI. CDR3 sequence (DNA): TGTGCCAGCATTGACCCGGTCCCCTCATACGAGCAGTACTTC. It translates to CASIDPVPSYEQYF.

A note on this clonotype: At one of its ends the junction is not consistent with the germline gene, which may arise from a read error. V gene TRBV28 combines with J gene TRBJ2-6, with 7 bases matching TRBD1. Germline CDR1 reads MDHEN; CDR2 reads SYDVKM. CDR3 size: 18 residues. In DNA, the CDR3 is TGTGCCAGCAGTCCTTTCGAGGGGGCAAACTCTCGGGCCAACGTCCTTACTTTC. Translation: CASSPFEGANSRANVLTF.

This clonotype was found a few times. The CDR3 DNA sequence: TGTGCCAGCAGCCCGTTGGGCCGGGGACGCACTGAAGCTTTCTTT. Its protein product is CASSPLGRGRTEAFF. The rearrangement uses TRBV7-2 and TRBJ1-1; perhaps TRBD1 as D (5 bases). This CDR3 is built from 15 residues. CDR1 and CDR2 from the germline V gene are SGHTA and FQGNSA. Trimming cost V 5 bases and J 4 bases, with 17 bases left between them.

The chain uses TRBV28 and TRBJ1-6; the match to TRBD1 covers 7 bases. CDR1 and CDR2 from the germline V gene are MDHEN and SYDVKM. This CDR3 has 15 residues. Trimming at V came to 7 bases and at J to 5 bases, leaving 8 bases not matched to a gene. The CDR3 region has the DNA TGTGCCAGCACCCCCGGGACAGCAAATAATTCACCCCTCCACTTT. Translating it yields CASTPGTANNSPLHF.

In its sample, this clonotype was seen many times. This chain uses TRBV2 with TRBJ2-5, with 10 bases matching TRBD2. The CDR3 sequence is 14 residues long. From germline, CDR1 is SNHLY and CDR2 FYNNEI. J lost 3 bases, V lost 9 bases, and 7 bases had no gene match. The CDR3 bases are TGTGCCAGAGGAACCGGGACTAGCGAAGAGACCCAGTACTTC. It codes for CARGTGTSEETQYF. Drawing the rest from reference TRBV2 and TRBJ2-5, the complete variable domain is EPEVTQTPSHQVTQMGQEVILRCVPISNHLYFYWYRQILGQKVEFLVSFYNNEISEKSEIFDDQFSVERPDGSNFTLKIRSTKLEDSAMYFCARGTGTSEETQYFGPGTRLLVL.

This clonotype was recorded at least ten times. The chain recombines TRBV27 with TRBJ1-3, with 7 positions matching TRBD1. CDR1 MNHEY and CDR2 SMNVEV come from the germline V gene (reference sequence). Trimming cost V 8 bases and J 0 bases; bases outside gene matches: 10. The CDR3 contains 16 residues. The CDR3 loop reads CASAPGQLLSGNTIYF. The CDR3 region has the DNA TGTGCCAGCGCTCCGGGACAGCTCCTCTCTGGAAACACCATATATTTT.

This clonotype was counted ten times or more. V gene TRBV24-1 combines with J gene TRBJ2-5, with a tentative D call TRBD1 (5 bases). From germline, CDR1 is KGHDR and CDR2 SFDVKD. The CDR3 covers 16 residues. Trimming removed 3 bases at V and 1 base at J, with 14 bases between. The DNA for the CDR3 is TGTGCCACCAGTGATCCGGGCCTCCAGGGCCAAGAGACCCAGTACTTC. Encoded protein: CATSDPGLQGQETQYF.

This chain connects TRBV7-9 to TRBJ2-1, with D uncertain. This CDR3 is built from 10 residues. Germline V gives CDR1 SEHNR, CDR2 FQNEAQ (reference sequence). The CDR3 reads CEGSGNEQFF. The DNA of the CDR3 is TGTGAAGGTTCGGGTAATGAGCAGTTCTTC.

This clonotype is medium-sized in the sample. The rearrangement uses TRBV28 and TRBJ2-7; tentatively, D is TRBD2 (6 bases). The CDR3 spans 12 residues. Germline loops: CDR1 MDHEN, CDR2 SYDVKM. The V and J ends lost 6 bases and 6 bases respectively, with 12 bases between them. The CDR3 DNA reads TGTGCCAGCAGCCTGACTAGTTCCGAGCAGTACTTC. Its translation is CASSLTSSEQYF. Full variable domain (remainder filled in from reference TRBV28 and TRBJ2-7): DVKVTQSSRYLVKRTGEKVFLECVQDMDHENMFWYRQDPGLGLRLIYFSYDVKMKEKGDIPEGYSVSREKKERFSLILESASTNQTSMYLCASSLTSSEQYFGPGTRLTVT.

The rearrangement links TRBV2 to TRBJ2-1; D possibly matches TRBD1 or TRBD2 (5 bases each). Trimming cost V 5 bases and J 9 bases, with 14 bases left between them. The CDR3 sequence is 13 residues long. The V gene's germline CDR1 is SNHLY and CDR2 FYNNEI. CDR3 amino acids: CASSPPVGVEQFF. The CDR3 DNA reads TGTGCCAGCAGTCCCCCGGTGGGGGTTGAGCAGTTCTTC.

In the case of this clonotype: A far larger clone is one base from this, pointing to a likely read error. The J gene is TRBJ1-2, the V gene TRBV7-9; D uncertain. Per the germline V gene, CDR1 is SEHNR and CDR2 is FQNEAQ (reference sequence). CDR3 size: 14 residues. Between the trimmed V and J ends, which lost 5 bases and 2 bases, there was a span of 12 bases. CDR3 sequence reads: CASSELGVNYGYTF. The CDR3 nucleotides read TGTGCCAGCAGCGAGTTAGGTGTAAACTATGGCTACACCTTC.

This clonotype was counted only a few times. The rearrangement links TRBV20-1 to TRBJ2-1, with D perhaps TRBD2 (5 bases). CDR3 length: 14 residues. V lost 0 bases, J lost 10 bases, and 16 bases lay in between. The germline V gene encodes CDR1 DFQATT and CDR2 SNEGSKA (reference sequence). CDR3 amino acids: CSARDAISGKEQFF. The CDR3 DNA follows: TGCAGTGCTAGAGACGCCATTTCCGGGAAGGAGCAGTTCTTC.

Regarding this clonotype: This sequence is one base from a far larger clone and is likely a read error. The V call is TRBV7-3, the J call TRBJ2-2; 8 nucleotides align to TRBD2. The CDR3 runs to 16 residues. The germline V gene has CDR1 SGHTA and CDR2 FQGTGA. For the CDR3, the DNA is TGTGTCAGCAGCCCGCTCAGCGGGAGCGACACCGGGGAGCTGTTTTTT. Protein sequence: CVSSPLSGSDTGELFF. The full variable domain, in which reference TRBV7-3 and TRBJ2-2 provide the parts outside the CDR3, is GAGVSQTPSNKVTEKGKYVELRCDPISGHTALYWYRQSLGQGPEFLIYFQGTGAADDSGLPNDRFFAVRPEGSVSTLKIQRTERGDSAVYLCVSSPLSGSDTGELFFGEGSRLTVL.

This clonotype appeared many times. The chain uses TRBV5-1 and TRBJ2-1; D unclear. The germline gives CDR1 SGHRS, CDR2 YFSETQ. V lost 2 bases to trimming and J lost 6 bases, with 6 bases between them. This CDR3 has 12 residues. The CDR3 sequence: CASSFSGNEQFF. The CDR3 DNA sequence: TGCGCCAGCAGCTTTTCAGGCAATGAGCAGTTCTTC.

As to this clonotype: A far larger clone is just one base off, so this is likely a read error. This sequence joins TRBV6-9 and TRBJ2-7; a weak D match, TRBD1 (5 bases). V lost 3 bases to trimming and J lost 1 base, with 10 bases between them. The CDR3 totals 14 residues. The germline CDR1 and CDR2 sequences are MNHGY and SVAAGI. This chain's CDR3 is CASSYETGSYEQYF. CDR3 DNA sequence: TGTGCCAGCAGTTACGAAACAGGTTCCTACGAGCAGTACTTC.